A single sample gave rise to the 29 T cell receptor beta chains below, sequenced in a study of blood T cell repertoires in COVID-19. Method: immunoSEQ multiplex PCR; TCRdb's copy keeps in-frame clones and lacks some. The table lists approximately 500,000 clones, about 89% of them singletons. The specimen sequenced was peripheral blood. The receptors come from a woman aged 45-65 years with COVID-19, enrolled during active disease.

This chain uses TRBV7-9 with TRBJ2-3; 11 bases fit TRBD2. V lost 5 bases and J lost 8; bases outside the gene matches: 12. Germline V lookup: CDR1 SEHNR, CDR2 FQNEAQ (reference sequence). The CDR3 has 16 residues. The CDR3 coding sequence is TGTGCCAGCAGCCCCGGGACTAGCGGCCGGTTAGGTACGCAGTATTTT. Encoded protein: CASSPGTSGRLGTQYF.

This rearrangement joins TRBV10-3 to TRBJ1-1, with D uncertain. The CDR3 sequence is 13 residues long. In germline, CDR1 is ENHRY, CDR2 SYGVKD. V was clipped by 0 bases and J by 6 bases, with 8 bases between them. The CDR3: CAISESPQSEAFF. The CDR3 DNA follows: TGTGCCATCAGTGAGTCCCCCCAGTCTGAAGCTTTCTTT.

V and J are TRBV20-1 and TRBJ2-7; D possibly corresponds to TRBD2 (6 bases). The CDR3 is 11 amino acids. The ends were cut back, 4 bases at V and 10 bases at J, with 14 bases in the middle. The germline V gene encodes CDR1 DFQATT and CDR2 SNEGSKA (reference sequence). CDR3 in amino acids: CSAKVEGSQYF. The CDR3 DNA reads as TGCAGTGCTAAGGTGGAGGGATCCCAGTACTTC.

This clone came up once. The chain links TRBV3-1 (or the pseudogene TRBV3-2) to TRBJ1-3; D gene unclear. Germline assignment: CDR1 LGHDT and CDR2 YNNKEL (reference sequence). The CDR3 is 16 amino acids. Trimming removed 4 bases from V and 0 bases from J, with 13 bases in between. Written as DNA, the CDR3 is TGTGCCAGCAGCCCCGACACCAGCAGCTCTGGAAACACCATATATTTT. Translation gives CASSPDTSSSGNTIYF.

This sequence joins TRBV6-5 and TRBJ1-1, with TRBD1 matching 7 bases. The CDR3 contains 14 residues. V shed 6 bases and J 1 base; nucleotides not matched to a gene: 5. Germline V gene lookup returns CDR1 MNHEY and CDR2 SVGAGI. The CDR3 nucleotides read TGTGCCAGCAGGACAGGGCGGCGGAACACTGAAGCTTTCTTT. This gives the protein CASRTGRRNTEAFF.

V is TRBV5-1 and J is TRBJ2-3; TRBD2 matches 9 bases. This CDR3 contains 14 residues. Germline V gene lookup returns CDR1 SGHRS and CDR2 YFSETQ. The junction had 11 bases not matched to a gene; V was cut back by 7 bases and J by 8 bases. The CDR3 is CASWGAGGVSTQYF. Written as DNA, the CDR3 is TGCGCCAGCTGGGGAGCGGGGGGAGTGAGTACGCAGTATTTT.

The rearrangement uses TRBV6-5 and TRBJ2-4; tentatively, D is TRBD2 (5 bases). V was cut by 7 bases and J by 2 bases, with 15 bases left in between. The CDR3 runs to 15 residues. Germline V gene data show CDR1 as MNHEY and CDR2 as SVGAGI. The CDR3 spells CASKPTSGTKNIQYF. The CDR3 DNA reads as TGTGCCAGCAAACCTACTTCCGGGACCAAAAACATTCAGTACTTC.

A single count supports this clone. This chain connects TRBV28 to TRBJ1-2; 8 bases map to TRBD1. CDR1 is MDHEN and CDR2 is SYDVKM in the germline V gene. CDR3 size: 15 residues. The V segment lost 7 bases and the J segment 6 bases; nucleotides outside the gene matches: 13. The CDR3 reads CASTLPPGQGDGYTF. DNA of the CDR3: TGTGCCAGCACCTTACCCCCAGGACAGGGAGATGGCTACACCTTC.

J is TRBJ2-7 and V is TRBV2, with 9 bases matching TRBD1. Trimming removed 10 bases from V and 2 bases from J; junction bases left unmatched: 6. The CDR3 is 13 residues long. CDR1 and CDR2 (germline): SNHLY, FYNNEI. The chain's CDR3 is CAISRDRAYEQYF. As DNA, the CDR3 is TGTGCCATTAGCCGGGACAGGGCCTACGAGCAGTACTTC.

The chain uses TRBV10-1 and TRBJ1-4; D call uncertain. The CDR3 sequence is 13 residues long. CDR1 WNHNN and CDR2 SYGVQD come from the germline V gene (reference sequence). The V end lost 2 bases, the J end lost 4 bases, and 5 bases lay between the germline ends. The CDR3 loop is CASSEEINEKLFF. The CDR3, as DNA: TGCGCCAGCAGTGAGGAGATTAATGAAAAACTGTTTTTT.

DNA for the CDR3: TGTGCCACCAAACAGGGGGTTAATGAAAAACTGTTTTTT. As protein: CATKQGVNEKLFF. The genes are TRBV10-3 and TRBJ1-4, with 8 bases matching TRBD1. Germline V gene data show CDR1 as ENHRY and CDR2 as SYGVKD. The CDR3 is 13 residues long. The ends lost 10 bases at V and 4 bases at J; junction bases unmatched: 5.

The rearrangement joins TRBV14 to TRBJ1-4; TRBD1 matches at 7 bases. V dropped 5 bases and J dropped 8; count of bases not matched to a gene: 8. Germline CDR1 reads SGHDN; CDR2 reads FVKESK. The CDR3 loop spans 14 amino acids. The CDR3 bases are TGTGCCAGCAGCTCACAGGGGAGAGGGGAAAAACTGTTTTTT. Amino acid sequence: CASSSQGRGEKLFF.

For this clone: Additional DNA sequences in this sample encode the identical CDR3. V and J are TRBV19 and TRBJ2-3; TRBD1 agrees at 7 bases. This CDR3 is built from 14 residues. Per germline, CDR1 LNHDA and CDR2 SQIVND (reference sequence). The V segment lost 4 bases and the J segment 0 bases; nucleotides outside the gene matches: 1. CDR3 loop: CASSRDSSTDTQYF. The CDR3 region has the DNA TGTGCCAGTAGTAGGGACAGTAGCACAGATACGCAGTATTTT.

The chain links TRBV7-2 to TRBJ1-1; a possible D gene is TRBD1 (6 bases). This CDR3 has 15 residues. V shed 1 base and J shed 4 bases, with 13 bases lying between them. The V gene's germline CDR1 is SGHTA and CDR2 FQGNSA. The CDR3 protein is CASSLVGGGGTEAFF. CDR3 DNA: TGTGCCAGCAGCTTAGTCGGGGGGGGCGGCACTGAAGCTTTCTTT.

This clone was observed a few times. The J gene is TRBJ1-6, the V gene TRBV30; 8 nucleotides line up with TRBD1. The CDR3 covers 11 residues. The germline gives CDR1 GTSNPN, CDR2 SVGIG (reference sequence). V dropped 8 bases and J dropped 10; count of bases not matched to a gene: 4. CDR3 sequence: CAMDRDSPLHF. The CDR3 nucleotides read TGTGCCATGGACAGGGACTCACCCCTCCACTTT.

The chain carries TRBV24-1 and TRBJ2-3, with 9 bases that match TRBD2. This CDR3 region has 19 residues. V gave up 3 bases and J gave up 4 bases; unmatched junction bases: 16. Per the germline V gene, CDR1 is KGHDR and CDR2 is SFDVKD. The CDR3 DNA follows: TGTGCCACCAGTGATCCACAGGCGGGGGGGCCGGGAAGCGCAGATACGCAGTATTTT. Translating it yields CATSDPQAGGPGSADTQYF.

This rearrangement joins TRBV5-1 to TRBJ2-3; 9 nucleotides agree with TRBD1. Germline V lookup: CDR1 SGHRS, CDR2 YFSETQ. The CDR3 has 17 residues. J was trimmed by 5 bases and V by 0 bases; bases with no gene match: 10. The CDR3 region is CASSLAGPGQGIDTQYF. CDR3 in DNA: TGCGCCAGCAGCTTGGCCGGACCGGGACAGGGTATAGATACGCAGTATTTT.

The rearrangement links TRBV28 to TRBJ1-5, with D unclear. This CDR3 has 12 residues. CDR1 and CDR2 from the germline V gene are MDHEN and SYDVKM. V was clipped by 2 bases and J by 4 bases, with 3 bases between them. This chain's CDR3 is CASSLPNQPQHF. CDR3 DNA sequence: TGTGCCAGCAGTTTACCGAATCAGCCCCAGCATTTT.

This sequence joins TRBV7-2 and TRBJ1-5; 7 bases fit TRBD1. Germline values: CDR1 SGHTA, CDR2 FQGNSA. Trimming removed 4 bases from V and 11 bases from J; junction bases left unmatched: 8. CDR3 size: 13 residues. CDR3 sequence (DNA): TGTGCCAGCAGCTCAAACGTACAGGGGACCCAGCATTTT. It yields the protein CASSSNVQGTQHF. Together with reference TRBV7-2 and TRBJ1-5, the CDR3 gives the full variable domain: GAGVSQSPSNKVTEKGKDVELRCDPISGHTALYWYRQSLGQGLEFLIYFQGNSAPDKSGLPSDRFSAERTGGSVSTLTIQRTQQEDSAVYLCASSSNVQGTQHFGDGTRLSIL.

J is TRBJ2-1 and V is TRBV7-9, with D possibly matching TRBD2 (5 bases). The CDR3 is 17 residues long. V was trimmed by 3 bases and J by 2 bases, leaving 17 bases between them. Germline V gives CDR1 SEHNR, CDR2 FQNEAQ (reference sequence). The CDR3 sequence is CASSLALRRGAYNEQFF. DNA of the CDR3: TGTGCCAGCAGCTTGGCCCTTAGACGGGGAGCCTACAATGAGCAGTTCTTC.

The chain recombines TRBV5-1 with TRBJ1-4; a weak D match, TRBD1 (5 bases). Germline CDR1 reads SGHRS; CDR2 reads YFSETQ. Trimming removed 2 bases at V and 5 bases at J, with 10 bases between. There are 14 residues in the CDR3. Here the CDR3 DNA reads TGCGCCAGCAGCTTAGGGGCAGAGAATGAAAAACTGTTTTTT. Its protein product is CASSLGAENEKLFF.

The chain uses TRBV7-8 and TRBJ2-7; D unclear. Germline assignment: CDR1 SGHVS and CDR2 FQNEAQ. The length of the CDR3 is 13 residues. V lost 2 bases to trimming and J lost 4 bases, with 9 bases between them. CDR3 DNA sequence: TGTGCCAGCAGCTTAACTGGTGAATACGAGCAGTACTTC. Encoded protein: CASSLTGEYEQYF.

This clone was detected once. The chain recombines TRBV3-1 (or the pseudogene TRBV3-2) with TRBJ1-5; D unclear. CDR3 size: 15 residues. V lost 1 base to trimming and J lost 5 bases, with 12 bases between them. Germline assignment: CDR1 LGHDT and CDR2 YNNKEL (reference sequence). CDR3 DNA sequence: TGTGCCAGCAGCCAAGGGTCGGGTATTCATCAGCCCCAGCATTTT. Protein: CASSQGSGIHQPQHF.

CDR3 sequence (DNA): TGCGCCAGCAGCTTGGTCGGGGGGCACAGCACAGATACGCAGTATTTT. It encodes CASSLVGGHSTDTQYF. The genes are TRBV5-1 and TRBJ2-3, with a tentative D call TRBD2 (7 bases). Per the germline V gene, CDR1 is SGHRS and CDR2 is YFSETQ. The CDR3 runs 16 residues. V was shortened by 0 bases and J by 0 bases, with 11 bases between the two germline ends.

The J gene is TRBJ1-1, the V gene TRBV5-1; tentative D call: TRBD1 (5 bases). Trimming took off 0 bases at V and 10 bases at J, with 16 bases between the two ends. Looked up from germline, CDR1 is SGHRS and CDR2 is YFSETQ. The length of the CDR3 is 14 residues. Here the CDR3 DNA reads TGCGCCAGCAGCTTGGGGGGCGTGGGGCAGGGAGCTTTCTTT. Translated: CASSLGGVGQGAFF.

The DNA for the CDR3 is TGTGCCAGCAGCTTGGGGAGGAGGTTTATCAATCAGCCCCAGCATTTT. This codes for CASSLGRRFINQPQHF. The chain couples TRBV5-5 to TRBJ1-5; D is undetermined. Per the germline V gene, CDR1 is SGHKS and CDR2 is YYEKEE (reference sequence). The V end lost 0 bases, the J end lost 3 bases, and 13 bases lay between the germline ends. The CDR3 is made up of 16 amino acids.

V gene TRBV19 combines with J gene TRBJ1-2, with TRBD1 matching 7 bases. V shed 7 bases and J 8 bases; nucleotides not matched to a gene: 10. Germline assignment: CDR1 LNHDA and CDR2 SQIVND (reference sequence). The CDR3 is 13 amino acids. CDR3 loop: CASTDRVRGGYTF. As DNA, the CDR3 is TGTGCCAGTACTGACAGGGTGCGAGGAGGCTACACCTTC. Together with reference TRBV19 and TRBJ1-2, the CDR3 gives the full variable domain: DGGITQSPKYLFRKEGQNVTLSCEQNLNHDAMYWYRQDPGQGLRLIYYSQIVNDFQKGDIAEGYSVSREKKESFPLTVTSAQKNPTAFYLCASTDRVRGGYTFGSGTRLTVV.

The V gene is TRBV12-3 or TRBV12-4, the J gene TRBJ2-3; D gene unclear. V lost 5 bases, J lost 4 bases, and 10 bases lay in between. The CDR3 is made up of 13 amino acids. CDR3 residues: CASSPLQADTQYF. In nucleotides, the CDR3 is TGTGCCAGCAGTCCACTTCAGGCAGATACGCAGTATTTT.

CDR3 bases: TGTGCCAGTAGTGCTAGGAGTTCCCGAGAGACCCAGTACTTC. Translated, it gives CASSARSSRETQYF. The chain recombines TRBV19 with TRBJ2-5; D remains ambiguous. This CDR3 region has 14 residues. Germline V gene sequence: CDR1 LNHDA, CDR2 SQIVND (reference sequence). V was cut by 5 bases and J by 4 bases, with 14 bases left in between. The whole variable domain, filled in from reference TRBV19 and TRBJ2-5, reads DGGITQSPKYLFRKEGQNVTLSCEQNLNHDAMYWYRQDPGQGLRLIYYSQIVNDFQKGDIAEGYSVSREKKESFPLTVTSAQKNPTAFYLCASSARSSRETQYFGPGTRLLVL.